This T cell receptor beta chain was sequenced during a study of blood T cell repertoires in COVID-19. Background on the study: Samples of COVID-19 (acute and convalescent) were obtained from the United States, Italy and Spain.

Details on this clone: Other DNA sequences in this specimen translate into the identical CDR3.

Germline lookup yields CDR1 MNHEY and CDR2 SVGAGI. The CDR3 is made up of 11 amino acids. V lost 1 base and J lost 8, with 5 bases in between. Per the authors' pipeline: Reference gene primer amplification yielded estimated nucleated cell counts. Profiling relied on immunoSEQ multiplex PCR, and the TCRdb table lists in-frame clones only, not all of them. D and trimming were read from the DNA, whereas the V and J calls and clone size are those reported in that table. The sample lists over 85,000 clones, about 85% occurring once. The sequence was obtained from a man between 65 and 79 years old with acute or convalescent COVID-19. The chain recombines TRBV6-5 with TRBJ1-1; no reliable D call. Sequenced input: peripheral blood. The CDR3, as DNA: TGTGCCAGCAGTTACTTGGGCGAAGCTTTCTTT. This codes for CASSYLGEAFF.